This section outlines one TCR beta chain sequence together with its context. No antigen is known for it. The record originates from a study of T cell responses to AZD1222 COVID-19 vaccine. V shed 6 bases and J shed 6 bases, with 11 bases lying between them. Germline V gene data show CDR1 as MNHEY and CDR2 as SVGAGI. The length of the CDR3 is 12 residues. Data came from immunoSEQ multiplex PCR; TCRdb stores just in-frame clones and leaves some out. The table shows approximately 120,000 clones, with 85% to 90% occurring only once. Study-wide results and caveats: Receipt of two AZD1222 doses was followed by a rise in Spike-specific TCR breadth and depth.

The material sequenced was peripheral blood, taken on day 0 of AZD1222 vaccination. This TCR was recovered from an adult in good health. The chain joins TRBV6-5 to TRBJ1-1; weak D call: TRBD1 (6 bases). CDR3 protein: CASSTGYAEAFF. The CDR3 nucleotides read TGTGCCAGCAGCACAGGGTACGCTGAAGCTTTCTTT.